The rows below give T cell receptor beta chains drawn from one sample of a study of vaccination and CD4 T cells after COVID-19. TCRdb re-derived calls from the PCR reads in MiXCR, one entry per CDR3 protein. The sample carries about 22,000 distinct CDR3 sequences, more than 45% recorded once. Sequencing used CD4+ T cells from blood, obtained before SARS-CoV-2 vaccination. The source is a human donor who had recovered from COVID-19. CDR3s include the opening cysteine and the closing phenylalanine or tryptophan. D genes are given only for firm matches. Rows give clone size only sometimes, using once, few, many, or a class for an expanded clone.

j_call | v_call | d_call | clone_size | cdr3_nt | cdr3_aa
TRBJ2-3 | TRBV7-3 | - | few | TGTGCCAGCAGCCCCGCCGGGACACCCACCCATACGCAGTATTTT | CASSPAGTPTHTQYF
TRBJ2-3 | TRBV7-2 | - | - | TGTGCCAGCAGCCCACTCTACTCCTGGTACACAGATACGCAGTATTTT | CASSPLYSWYTDTQYF
TRBJ2-5 | TRBV11-3 | TRBD1 | once | TGTGCCAGCAGCTCCGCCGGACAGGGAGCGGAGACCCAGTACTTC | CASSSAGQGAETQYF
TRBJ1-5 | TRBV15 | - | few | TGTGCCACCAGCAGACAGGTTAGCAATCAGCCCCAGCATTTT | CATSRQVSNQPQHF
TRBJ1-1 | TRBV2 | - | - | TGTGCCAGCAGTGGGTACCAAGGCCCCGCAGTTGAAGCTTTCTTT | CASSGYQGPAVEAFF
TRBJ2-2 | TRBV19 | TRBD2 | - | TGTGCCAGTAGTATACAAGGCTCGGGACTAGCGGGAGCCGGGGAGCTGTTTTTT | CASSIQGSGLAGAGELFF
TRBJ1-1 | TRBV18 | TRBD1 | - | TGTGCCAGCTCTGACAGGGTTAAAATGAACACTGAAGCTTTCTTT | CASSDRVKMNTEAFF
TRBJ2-5 | TRBV6-1 | - | - | TGTGCCAGCAGTCTCGGGACGGCCAAGGGAGAGACCCAGTACTTC | CASSLGTAKGETQYF
TRBJ2-2 | TRBV7-6 | TRBD1 | - | TGTGCCAGCAGTTCCCAGGGGGATGCGAACACCGGGGAGCTGTTTTTT | CASSSQGDANTGELFF
TRBJ1-1 | TRBV20-1 | TRBD1 | - | TGCAGTGCTAGATCCGCCGGGACAGGGGGGAACACTGAAGCTTTCTTT | CSARSAGTGGNTEAFF
TRBJ1-5 | TRBV10-3 | - | few | TGTGCCATCAGTGATGCCGGAGGGGATCAGCCCCAGCATTTT | CAISDAGGDQPQHF
TRBJ2-1 | TRBV6-1 | - | - | TGTGCCAGCAGCCCCCGCGGGGAACTTAACAATGAGCAGTTCTTC | CASSPRGELNNEQFF
TRBJ1-1 | TRBV25-1 | TRBD1 | few | TGTGCCAGCAGGGGGGCGGGACAGGGGCACACTGAAGCTTTCTTT | CASRGAGQGHTEAFF
TRBJ2-7 | TRBV5-1 | - | - | TGCGCCAGCAGCTTGGCAGGGGGGGACTACGAGCAGTACTTC | CASSLAGGDYEQYF
TRBJ2-1 | TRBV7-3 | - | - | TGTGCCAGCAGCTCCCAACGTGGTAGGGGTGAGCAGTTCTTC | CASSSQRGRGEQFF
TRBJ2-5 | TRBV6-1 | TRBD1 | once | TGTGCCAGCAGTCCCCGGACAGGGGGCGAGACCCAGTACTTC | CASSPRTGGETQYF
TRBJ2-5 | TRBV2 | - | - | TGTGCCAGCAGTGCCCAAGAGACCCAGTACTTC | CASSAQETQYF